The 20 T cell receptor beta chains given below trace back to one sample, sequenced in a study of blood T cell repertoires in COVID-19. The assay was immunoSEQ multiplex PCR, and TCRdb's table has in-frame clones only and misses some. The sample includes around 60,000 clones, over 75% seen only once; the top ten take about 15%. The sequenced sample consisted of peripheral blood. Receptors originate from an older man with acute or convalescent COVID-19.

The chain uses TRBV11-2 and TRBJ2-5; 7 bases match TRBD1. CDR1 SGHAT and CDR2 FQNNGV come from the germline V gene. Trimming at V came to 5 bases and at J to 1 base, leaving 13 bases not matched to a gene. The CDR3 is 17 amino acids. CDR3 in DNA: TGTGCCAGCAGCGTCTTGTTGACAGGGTCTAGCCAAGAGACCCAGTACTTC. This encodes CASSVLLTGSSQETQYF.

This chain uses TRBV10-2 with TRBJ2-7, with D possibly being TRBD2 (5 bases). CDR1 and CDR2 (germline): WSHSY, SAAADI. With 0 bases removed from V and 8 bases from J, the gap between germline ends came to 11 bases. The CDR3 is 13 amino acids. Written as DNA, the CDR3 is TGCGCCAGCAGTGAGTCGTCGGGAACGAAGCAGTACTTC. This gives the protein CASSESSGTKQYF.

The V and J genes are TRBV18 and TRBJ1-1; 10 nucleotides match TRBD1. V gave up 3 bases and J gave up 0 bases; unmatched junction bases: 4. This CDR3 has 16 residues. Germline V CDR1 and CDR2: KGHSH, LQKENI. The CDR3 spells CASSPGQGSMNTEAFF. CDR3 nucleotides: TGTGCCAGCTCACCGGGACAGGGGTCCATGAACACTGAAGCTTTCTTT.

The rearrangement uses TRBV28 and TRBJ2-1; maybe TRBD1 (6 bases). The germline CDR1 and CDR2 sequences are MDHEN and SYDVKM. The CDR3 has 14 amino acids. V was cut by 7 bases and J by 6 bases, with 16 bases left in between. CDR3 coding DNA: TGTGCCAGCATCACCCGGACAGCGACCAATGAGCAGTTCTTC. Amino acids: CASITRTATNEQFF. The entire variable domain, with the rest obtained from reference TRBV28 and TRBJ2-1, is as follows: DVKVTQSSRYLVKRTGEKVFLECVQDMDHENMFWYRQDPGLGLRLIYFSYDVKMKEKGDIPEGYSVSREKKERFSLILESASTNQTSMYLCASITRTATNEQFFGPGTRLTVL.

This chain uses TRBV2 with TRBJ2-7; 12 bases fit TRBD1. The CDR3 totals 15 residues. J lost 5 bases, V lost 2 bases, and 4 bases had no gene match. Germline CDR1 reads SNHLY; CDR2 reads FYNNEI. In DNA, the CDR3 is TGTGCCAGCAGTGAAACCGGGACAGGGGGCGACGAGCAGTACTTC. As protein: CASSETGTGGDEQYF.

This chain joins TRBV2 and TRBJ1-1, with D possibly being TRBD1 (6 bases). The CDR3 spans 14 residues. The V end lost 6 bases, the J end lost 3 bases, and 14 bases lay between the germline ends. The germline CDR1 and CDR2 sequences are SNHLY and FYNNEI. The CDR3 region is CASRLDRPYTEAFF. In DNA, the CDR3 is TGTGCCAGCAGATTAGACAGGCCATACACTGAAGCTTTCTTT.

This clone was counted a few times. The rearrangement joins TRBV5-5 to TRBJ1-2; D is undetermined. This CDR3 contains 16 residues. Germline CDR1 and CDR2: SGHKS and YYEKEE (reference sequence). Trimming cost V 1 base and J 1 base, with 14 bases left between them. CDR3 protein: CASSLRPLALNYGYTF. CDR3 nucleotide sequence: TGTGCCAGCAGCTTGCGTCCTTTAGCGCTTAACTATGGCTACACCTTC.

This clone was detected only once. CDR3 region: CASRSPTGANTGELFF. CDR3 DNA: TGTGCCAGCAGGTCTCCGACAGGGGCGAACACCGGGGAGCTGTTTTTT. The chain is built from TRBV6-6 and TRBJ2-2; 8 bases match TRBD1. The CDR3 extends over 16 amino acids. From germline, CDR1 is MNHNY and CDR2 SVGAGI (reference sequence). V lost 6 bases and J lost 0; bases outside the gene matches: 6.

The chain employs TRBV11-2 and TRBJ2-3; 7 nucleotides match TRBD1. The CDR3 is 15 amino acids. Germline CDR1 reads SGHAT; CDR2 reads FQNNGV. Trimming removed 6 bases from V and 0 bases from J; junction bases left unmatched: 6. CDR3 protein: CASSPTGVSTDTQYF. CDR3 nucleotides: TGTGCCAGCAGTCCTACAGGGGTGAGCACAGATACGCAGTATTTT.

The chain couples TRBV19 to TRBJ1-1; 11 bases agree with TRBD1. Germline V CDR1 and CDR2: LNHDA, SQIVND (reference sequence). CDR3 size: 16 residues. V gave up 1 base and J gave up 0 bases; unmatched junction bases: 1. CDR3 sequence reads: CASSIGDRGVNTEAFF. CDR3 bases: TGTGCCAGTAGTATAGGGGACAGGGGGGTGAACACTGAAGCTTTCTTT.

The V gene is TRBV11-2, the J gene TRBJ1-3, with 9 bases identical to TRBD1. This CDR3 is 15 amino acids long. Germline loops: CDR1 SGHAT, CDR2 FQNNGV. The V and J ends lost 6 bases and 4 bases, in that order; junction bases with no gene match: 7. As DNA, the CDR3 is TGTGCCAGCAGGTTGAGCGGGACAGGGGGAAACACCATATATTTT. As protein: CASRLSGTGGNTIYF.

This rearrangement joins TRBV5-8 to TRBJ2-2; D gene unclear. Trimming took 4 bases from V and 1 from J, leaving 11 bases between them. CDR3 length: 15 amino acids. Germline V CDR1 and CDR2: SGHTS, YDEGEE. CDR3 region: CASSPVTVNTGELFF. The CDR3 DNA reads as TGTGCCAGCAGCCCGGTAACAGTGAACACCGGGGAGCTGTTTTTT.

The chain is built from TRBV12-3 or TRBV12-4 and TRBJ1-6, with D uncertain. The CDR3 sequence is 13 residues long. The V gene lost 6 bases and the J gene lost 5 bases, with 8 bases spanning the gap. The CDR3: CASRRADNSPLHF. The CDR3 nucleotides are TGTGCCAGCAGAAGAGCCGATAATTCACCCCTCCACTTT.

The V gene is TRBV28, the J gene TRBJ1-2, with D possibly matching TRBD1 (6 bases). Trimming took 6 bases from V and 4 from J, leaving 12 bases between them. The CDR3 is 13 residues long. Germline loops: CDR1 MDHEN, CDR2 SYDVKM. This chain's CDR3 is CASRIGQIYGYTF. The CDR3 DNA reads TGTGCCAGCAGAATTGGACAGATCTATGGCTACACCTTC.

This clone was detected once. CDR3: CASSLRSTGVDGYTF. In DNA form, the CDR3 reads TGTGCCAGCAGCTTAAGGAGTACTGGAGTAGATGGCTACACCTTC. The chain is built from TRBV11-2 and TRBJ1-2; the D is unclear. Germline-derived CDR1 and CDR2 are SGHAT and FQNNGV. The CDR3 extends over 15 amino acids. V was shortened by 2 bases and J by 6 bases, with 16 bases between the two germline ends.

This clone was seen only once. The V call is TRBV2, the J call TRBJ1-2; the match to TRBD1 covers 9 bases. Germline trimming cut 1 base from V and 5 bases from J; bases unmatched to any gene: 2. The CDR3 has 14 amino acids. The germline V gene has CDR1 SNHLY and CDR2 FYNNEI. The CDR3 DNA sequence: TGTGCCAGCAGTGAAGTCGGGACAGGGTATGGCTACACCTTC. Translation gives CASSEVGTGYGYTF.

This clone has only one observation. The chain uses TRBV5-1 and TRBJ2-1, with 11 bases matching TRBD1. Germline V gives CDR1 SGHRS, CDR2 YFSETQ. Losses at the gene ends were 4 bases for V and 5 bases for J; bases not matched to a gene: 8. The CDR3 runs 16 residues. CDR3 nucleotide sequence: TGCGCCAGCAGCCTCACCGGGACAGGGGGACACAATGAGCAGTTCTTC. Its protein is CASSLTGTGGHNEQFF.

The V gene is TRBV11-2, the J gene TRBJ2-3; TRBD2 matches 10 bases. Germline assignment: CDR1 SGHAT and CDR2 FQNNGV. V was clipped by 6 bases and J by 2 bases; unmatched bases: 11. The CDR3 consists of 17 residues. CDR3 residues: CASRAIPLAGVTDTQYF. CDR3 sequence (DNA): TGTGCCAGCAGGGCCATCCCCCTAGCGGGGGTCACAGATACGCAGTATTTT.

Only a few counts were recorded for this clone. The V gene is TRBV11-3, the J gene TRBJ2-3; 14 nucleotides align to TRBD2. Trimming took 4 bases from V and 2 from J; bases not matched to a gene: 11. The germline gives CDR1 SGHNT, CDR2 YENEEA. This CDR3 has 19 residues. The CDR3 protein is CASSSGTSGGPYHTDTQYF. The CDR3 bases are TGTGCCAGCAGCTCCGGGACTAGCGGGGGACCCTACCACACAGATACGCAGTATTTT.

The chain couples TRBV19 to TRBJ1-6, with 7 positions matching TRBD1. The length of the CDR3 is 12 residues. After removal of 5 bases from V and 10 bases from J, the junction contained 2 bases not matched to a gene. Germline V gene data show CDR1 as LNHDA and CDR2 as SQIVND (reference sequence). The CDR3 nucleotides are TGTGCCAGTAGTGACAGGGAGTCACCCCTCCACTTT. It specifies CASSDRESPLHF.